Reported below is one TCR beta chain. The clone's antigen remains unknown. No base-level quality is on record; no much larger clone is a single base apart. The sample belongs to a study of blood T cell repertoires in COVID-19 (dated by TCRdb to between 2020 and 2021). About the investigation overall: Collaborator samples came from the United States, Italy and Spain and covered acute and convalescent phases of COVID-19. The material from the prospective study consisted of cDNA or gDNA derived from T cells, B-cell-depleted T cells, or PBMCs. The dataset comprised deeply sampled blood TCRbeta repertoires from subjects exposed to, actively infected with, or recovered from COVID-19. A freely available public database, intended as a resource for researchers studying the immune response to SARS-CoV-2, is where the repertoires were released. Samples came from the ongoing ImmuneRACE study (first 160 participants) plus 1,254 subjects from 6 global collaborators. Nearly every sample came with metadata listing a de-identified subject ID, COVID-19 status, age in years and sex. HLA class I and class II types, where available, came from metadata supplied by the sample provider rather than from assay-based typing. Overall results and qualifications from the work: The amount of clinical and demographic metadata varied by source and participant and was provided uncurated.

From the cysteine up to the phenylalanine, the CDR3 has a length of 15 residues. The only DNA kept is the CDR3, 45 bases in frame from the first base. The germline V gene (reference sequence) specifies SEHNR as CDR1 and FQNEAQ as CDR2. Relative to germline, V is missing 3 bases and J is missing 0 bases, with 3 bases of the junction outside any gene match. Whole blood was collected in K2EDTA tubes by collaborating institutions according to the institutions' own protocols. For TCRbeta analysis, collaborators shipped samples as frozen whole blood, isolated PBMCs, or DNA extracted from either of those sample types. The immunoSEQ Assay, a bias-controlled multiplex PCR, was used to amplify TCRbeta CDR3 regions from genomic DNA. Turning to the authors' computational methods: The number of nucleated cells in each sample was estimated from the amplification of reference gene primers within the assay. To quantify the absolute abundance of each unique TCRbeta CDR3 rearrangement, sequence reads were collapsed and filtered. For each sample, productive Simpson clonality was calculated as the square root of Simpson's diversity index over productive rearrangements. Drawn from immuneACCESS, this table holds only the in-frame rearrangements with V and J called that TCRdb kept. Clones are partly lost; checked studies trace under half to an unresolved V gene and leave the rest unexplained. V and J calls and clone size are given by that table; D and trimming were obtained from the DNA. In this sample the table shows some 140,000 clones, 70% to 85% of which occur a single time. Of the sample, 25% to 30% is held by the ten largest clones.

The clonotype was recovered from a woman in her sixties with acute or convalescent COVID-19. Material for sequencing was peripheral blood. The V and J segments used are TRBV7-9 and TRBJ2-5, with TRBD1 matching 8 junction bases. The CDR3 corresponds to CASSFRTGYQETQYF. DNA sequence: TGTGCCAGCAGCTTCCGGACAGGGTACCAAGAGACCCAGTACTTC.